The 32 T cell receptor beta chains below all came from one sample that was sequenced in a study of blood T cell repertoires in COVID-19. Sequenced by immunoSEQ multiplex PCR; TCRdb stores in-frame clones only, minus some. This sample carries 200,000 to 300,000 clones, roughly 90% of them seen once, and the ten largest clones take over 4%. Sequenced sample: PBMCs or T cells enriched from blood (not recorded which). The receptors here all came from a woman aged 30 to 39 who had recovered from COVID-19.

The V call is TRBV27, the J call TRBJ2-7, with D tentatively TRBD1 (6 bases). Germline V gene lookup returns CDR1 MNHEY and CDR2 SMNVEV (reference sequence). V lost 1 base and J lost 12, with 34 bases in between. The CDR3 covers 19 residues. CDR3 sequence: CASSLWGGGRDTESRYTYF. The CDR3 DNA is TGTGCCAGCAGTTTATGGGGTGGTGGCAGGGACACCGAAAGCCGCTATACGTACTTC.

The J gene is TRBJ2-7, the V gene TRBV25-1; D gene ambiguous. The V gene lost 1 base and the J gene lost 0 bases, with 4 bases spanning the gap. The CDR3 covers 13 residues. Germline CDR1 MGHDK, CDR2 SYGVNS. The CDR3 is CASSELDSYEQYF. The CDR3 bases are TGTGCCAGCAGTGAATTAGACTCCTACGAGCAGTACTTC.

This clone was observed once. The CDR3 reads CAISESPDSNQPQHF. CDR3 sequence (DNA): TGTGCCATCAGTGAATCCCCGGACAGTAATCAGCCCCAGCATTTT. The V call is TRBV10-3, the J call TRBJ1-5; TRBD1 might be the D (6 bases). CDR3 length: 15 amino acids. Germline V gives CDR1 ENHRY, CDR2 SYGVKD. V gave up 3 bases and J gave up 4 bases, with 13 bases separating them.

As DNA, the CDR3 is TGTGCCAGCTCAAAAGAGGATCGGGACACTGAAGCTTTCTTT. This encodes CASSKEDRDTEAFF. The chain is built from TRBV18 and TRBJ1-1; D is unresolved. The V end lost 5 bases, the J end lost 3 bases, and 13 bases lay between the germline ends. CDR1 is KGHSH and CDR2 is LQKENI in the germline V gene. The CDR3 runs 14 residues.

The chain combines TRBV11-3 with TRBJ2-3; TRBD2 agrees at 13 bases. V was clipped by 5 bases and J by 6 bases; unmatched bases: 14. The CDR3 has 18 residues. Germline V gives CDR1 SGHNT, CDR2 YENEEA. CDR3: CASSVSGLAGRPWDTQYF. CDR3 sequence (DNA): TGTGCCAGCAGCGTGTCGGGACTAGCGGGAAGGCCGTGGGATACGCAGTATTTT.

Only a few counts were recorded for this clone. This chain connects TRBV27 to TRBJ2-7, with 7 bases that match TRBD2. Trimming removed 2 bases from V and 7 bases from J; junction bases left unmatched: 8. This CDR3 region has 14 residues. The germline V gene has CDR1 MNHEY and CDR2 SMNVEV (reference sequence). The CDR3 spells CASSLGGRAQEQYF. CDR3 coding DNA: TGTGCCAGCAGTTTAGGGGGGAGGGCTCAGGAGCAGTACTTC.

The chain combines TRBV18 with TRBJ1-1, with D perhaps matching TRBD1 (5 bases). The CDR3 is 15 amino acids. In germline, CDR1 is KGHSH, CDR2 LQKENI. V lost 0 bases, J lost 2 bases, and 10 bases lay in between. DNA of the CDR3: TGTGCCAGCTCACCACCGGGGCAACGTAACACTGAAGCTTTCTTT. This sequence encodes CASSPPGQRNTEAFF.

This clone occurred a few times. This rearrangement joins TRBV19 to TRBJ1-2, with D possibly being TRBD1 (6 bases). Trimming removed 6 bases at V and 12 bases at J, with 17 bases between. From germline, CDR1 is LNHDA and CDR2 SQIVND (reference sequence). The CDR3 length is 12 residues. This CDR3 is CASSQTGSSNTF. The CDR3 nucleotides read TGTGCCAGTAGCCAAACAGGGAGTTCTAACACCTTC.

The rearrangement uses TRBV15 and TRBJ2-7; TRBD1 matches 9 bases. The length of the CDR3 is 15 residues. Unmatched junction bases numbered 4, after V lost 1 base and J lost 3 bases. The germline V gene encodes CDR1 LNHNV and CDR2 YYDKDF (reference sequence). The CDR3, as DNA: TGTGCCACCAGCAGAGGGGGACAGGGCTTCTACGAGCAGTACTTC. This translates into CATSRGGQGFYEQYF.

The CDR3 DNA sequence: TGTGCCAGCAGCTTGGGAGGGGGTCGGTTAGGTGGTGGCTACACCTTC. Its translation is CASSLGGGRLGGGYTF. The chain is built from TRBV7-2 and TRBJ1-2, with a weak D call TRBD1 (6 bases). Germline CDR1 reads SGHTA; CDR2 reads FQGNSA. The V end lost 3 bases, the J end lost 7 bases, and 21 bases lay between the germline ends. The CDR3 runs 16 residues.

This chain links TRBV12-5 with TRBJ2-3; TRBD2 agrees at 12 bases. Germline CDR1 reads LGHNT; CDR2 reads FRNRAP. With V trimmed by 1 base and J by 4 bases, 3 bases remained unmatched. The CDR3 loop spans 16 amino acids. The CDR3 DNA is TGTGCTAGTGGTTTGGGTCTAGCGGGAGGGTCAGATACGCAGTATTTT. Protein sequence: CASGLGLAGGSDTQYF.

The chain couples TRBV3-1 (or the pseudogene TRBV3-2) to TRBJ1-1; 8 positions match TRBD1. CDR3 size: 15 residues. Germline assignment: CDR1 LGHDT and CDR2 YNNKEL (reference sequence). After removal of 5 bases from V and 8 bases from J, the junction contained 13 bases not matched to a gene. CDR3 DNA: TGTGCCAGCAGCTTCATTCCTGGACAGGGTGGAGAAGCTTTCTTT. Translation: CASSFIPGQGGEAFF.

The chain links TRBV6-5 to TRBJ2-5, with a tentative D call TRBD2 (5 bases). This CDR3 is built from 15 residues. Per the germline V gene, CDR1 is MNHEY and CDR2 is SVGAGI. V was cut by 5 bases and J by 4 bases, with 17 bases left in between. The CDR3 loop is CASSPRRGVGETQYF. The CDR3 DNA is TGTGCCAGCAGTCCCCGCCGGGGTGTTGGAGAGACCCAGTACTTC.

CDR3 loop: CASRTSGTRGTEQFF. The CDR3 bases are TGTGCCAGCAGAACTAGCGGGACCCGAGGAACCGAGCAGTTCTTC. The rearrangement uses TRBV6-6 and TRBJ2-1; TRBD2 matches 10 bases. This CDR3 is built from 15 residues. With V trimmed by 6 bases and J by 10 bases, 12 bases remained unmatched. Germline CDR1 MNHNY, CDR2 SVGAGI (reference sequence).

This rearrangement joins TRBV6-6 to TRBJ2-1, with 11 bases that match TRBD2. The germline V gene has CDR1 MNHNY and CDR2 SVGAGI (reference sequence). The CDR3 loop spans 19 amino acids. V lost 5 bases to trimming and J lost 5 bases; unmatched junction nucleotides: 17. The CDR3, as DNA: TGTGCCAGCAGTCCACCGGGACTAGCGGAACATTCCATCAACAATGAGCAGTTCTTC. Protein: CASSPPGLAEHSINNEQFF.

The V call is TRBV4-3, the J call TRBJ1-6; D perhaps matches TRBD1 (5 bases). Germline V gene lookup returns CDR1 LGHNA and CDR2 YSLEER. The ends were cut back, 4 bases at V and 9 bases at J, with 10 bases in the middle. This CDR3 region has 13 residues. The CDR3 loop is CASSPRVSSPLHF. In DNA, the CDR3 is TGCGCCAGCAGCCCCAGGGTTTCTTCACCCCTCCACTTT.

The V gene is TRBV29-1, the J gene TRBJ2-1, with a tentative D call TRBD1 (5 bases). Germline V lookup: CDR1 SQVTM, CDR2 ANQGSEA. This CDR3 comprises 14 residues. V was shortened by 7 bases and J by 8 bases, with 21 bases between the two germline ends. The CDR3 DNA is TGCAGCGCCACCACCGGGTCCCTAGGGGATGAGCAGTTCTTC. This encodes CSATTGSLGDEQFF.

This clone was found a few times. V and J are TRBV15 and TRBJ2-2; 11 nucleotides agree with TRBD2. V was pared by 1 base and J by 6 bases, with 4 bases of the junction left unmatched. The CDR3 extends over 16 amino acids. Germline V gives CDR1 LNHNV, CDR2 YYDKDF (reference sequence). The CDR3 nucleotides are TGTGCCACCAGCAGAGCTATAGCGGGAGGGCCCGGGGAGCTGTTTTTT. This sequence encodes CATSRAIAGGPGELFF.

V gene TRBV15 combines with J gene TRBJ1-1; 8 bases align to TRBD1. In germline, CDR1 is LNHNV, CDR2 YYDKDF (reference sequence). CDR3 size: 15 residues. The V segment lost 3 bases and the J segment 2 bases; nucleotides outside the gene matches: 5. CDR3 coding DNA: TGTGCCACCAGCAGGAGGACAGGGAACAACACTGAAGCTTTCTTT. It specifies CATSRRTGNNTEAFF.

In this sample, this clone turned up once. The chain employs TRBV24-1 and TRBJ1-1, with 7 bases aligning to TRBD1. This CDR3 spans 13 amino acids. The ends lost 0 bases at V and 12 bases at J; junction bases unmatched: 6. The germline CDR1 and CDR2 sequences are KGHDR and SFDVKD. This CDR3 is CATSDLATGKSFF. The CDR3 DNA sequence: TGTGCCACCAGTGATTTGGCGACAGGGAAATCTTTCTTT.

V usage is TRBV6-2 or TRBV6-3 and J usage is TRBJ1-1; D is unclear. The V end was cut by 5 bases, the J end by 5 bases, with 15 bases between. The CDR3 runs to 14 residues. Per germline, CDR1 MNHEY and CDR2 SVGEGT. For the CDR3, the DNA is TGTGCCAGCAGTCGTCCGGGCGGGAGGACTGAAGCTTTCTTT. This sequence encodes CASSRPGGRTEAFF.

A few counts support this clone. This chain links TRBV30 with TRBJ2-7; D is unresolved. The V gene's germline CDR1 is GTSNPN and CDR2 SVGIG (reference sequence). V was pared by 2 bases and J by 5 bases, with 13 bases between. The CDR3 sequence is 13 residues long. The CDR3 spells CAWSLWLDNEQYF. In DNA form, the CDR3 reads TGTGCCTGGAGTTTATGGCTAGATAACGAGCAGTACTTC.

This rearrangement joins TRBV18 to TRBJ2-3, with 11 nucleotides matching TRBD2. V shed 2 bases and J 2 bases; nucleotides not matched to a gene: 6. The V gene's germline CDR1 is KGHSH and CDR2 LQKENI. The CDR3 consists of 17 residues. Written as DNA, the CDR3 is TGTGCCAGCTCACCAGCGGGACTAGCGGAGTACACAGATACGCAGTATTTT. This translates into CASSPAGLAEYTDTQYF.

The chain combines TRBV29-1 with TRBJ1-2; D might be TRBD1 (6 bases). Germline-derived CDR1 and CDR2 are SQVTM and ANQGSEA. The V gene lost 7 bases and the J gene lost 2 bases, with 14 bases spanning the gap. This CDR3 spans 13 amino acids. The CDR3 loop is CSATQRGNYGYTF. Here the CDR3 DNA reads TGCAGCGCAACCCAAAGGGGGAACTATGGCTACACCTTC.

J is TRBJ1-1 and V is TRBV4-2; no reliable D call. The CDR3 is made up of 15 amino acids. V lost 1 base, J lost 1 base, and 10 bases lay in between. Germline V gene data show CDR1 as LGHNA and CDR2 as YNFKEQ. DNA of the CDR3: TGTGCCAGCAGCCAAGGCCGGGTCGAGAACACTGAAGCTTTCTTT. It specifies CASSQGRVENTEAFF.

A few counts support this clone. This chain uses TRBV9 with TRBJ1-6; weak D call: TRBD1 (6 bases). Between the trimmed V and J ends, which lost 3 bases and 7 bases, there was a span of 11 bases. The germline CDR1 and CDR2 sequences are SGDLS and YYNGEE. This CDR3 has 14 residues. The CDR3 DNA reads TGTGCCAGCAGCGGAGGACAGCGAAATTCACCCCTCCACTTT. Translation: CASSGGQRNSPLHF.

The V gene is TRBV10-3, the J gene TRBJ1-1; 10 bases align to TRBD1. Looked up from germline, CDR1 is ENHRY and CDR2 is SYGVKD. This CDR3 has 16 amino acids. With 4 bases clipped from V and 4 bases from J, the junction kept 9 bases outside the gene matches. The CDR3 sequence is CAISASGTGEVTEAFF. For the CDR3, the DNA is TGTGCCATCAGTGCGTCAGGGACAGGGGAGGTCACTGAAGCTTTCTTT.

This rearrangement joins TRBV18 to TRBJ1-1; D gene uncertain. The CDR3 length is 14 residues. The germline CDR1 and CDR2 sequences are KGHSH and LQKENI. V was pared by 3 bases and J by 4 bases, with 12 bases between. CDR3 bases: TGTGCCAGCTCACCGTCGAGAGGGAGCACTGAAGCTTTCTTT. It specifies CASSPSRGSTEAFF.

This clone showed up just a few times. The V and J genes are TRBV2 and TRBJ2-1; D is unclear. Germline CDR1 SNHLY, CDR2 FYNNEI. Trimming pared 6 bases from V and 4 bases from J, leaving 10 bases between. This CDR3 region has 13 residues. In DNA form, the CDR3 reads TGTGCCAGCAGGCCAGACGGGTACAATGAGCAGTTCTTC. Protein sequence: CASRPDGYNEQFF.

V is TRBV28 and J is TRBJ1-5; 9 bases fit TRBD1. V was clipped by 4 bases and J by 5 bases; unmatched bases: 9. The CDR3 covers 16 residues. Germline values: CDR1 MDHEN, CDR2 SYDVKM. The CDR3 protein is CASSSTQGARHQPQHF. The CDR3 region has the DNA TGTGCCAGCAGTTCTACACAGGGGGCTCGACATCAGCCCCAGCATTTT.

The CDR3 sequence: CASSSGSLTTNEKLFF. CDR3 bases: TGTGCCAGCAGTTCGGGATCCCTAACAACTAATGAAAAACTGTTTTTT. This rearrangement joins TRBV6-5 to TRBJ1-4; D is ambiguous. Looked up from germline, CDR1 is MNHEY and CDR2 is SVGAGI. The V and J ends lost 4 bases and 0 bases respectively, with 12 bases between them. This CDR3 spans 16 amino acids.

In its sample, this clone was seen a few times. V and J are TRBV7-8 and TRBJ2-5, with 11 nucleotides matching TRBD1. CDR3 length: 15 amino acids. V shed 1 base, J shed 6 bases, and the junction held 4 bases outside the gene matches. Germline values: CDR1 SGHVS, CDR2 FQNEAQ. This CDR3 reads CASSLVRTGGQTQYF. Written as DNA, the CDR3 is TGTGCCAGCAGCTTAGTTCGGACAGGGGGCCAGACCCAGTACTTC.